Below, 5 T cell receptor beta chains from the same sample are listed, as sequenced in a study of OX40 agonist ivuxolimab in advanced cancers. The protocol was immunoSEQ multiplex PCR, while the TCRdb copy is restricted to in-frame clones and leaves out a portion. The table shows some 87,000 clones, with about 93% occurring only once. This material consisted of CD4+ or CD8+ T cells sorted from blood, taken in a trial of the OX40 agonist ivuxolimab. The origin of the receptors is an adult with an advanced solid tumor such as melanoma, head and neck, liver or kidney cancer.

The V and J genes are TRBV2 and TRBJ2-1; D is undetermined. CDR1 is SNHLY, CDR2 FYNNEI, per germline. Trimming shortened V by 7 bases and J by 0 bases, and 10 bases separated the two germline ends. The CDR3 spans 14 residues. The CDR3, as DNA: TGTGCCAGCACCCACACGAGCTCCTACAATGAGCAGTTCTTC. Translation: CASTHTSSYNEQFF. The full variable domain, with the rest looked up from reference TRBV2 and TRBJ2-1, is EPEVTQTPSHQVTQMGQEVILRCVPISNHLYFYWYRQILGQKVEFLVSFYNNEISEKSEIFDDQFSVERPDGSNFTLKIRSTKLEDSAMYFCASTHTSSYNEQFFGPGTRLTVL.

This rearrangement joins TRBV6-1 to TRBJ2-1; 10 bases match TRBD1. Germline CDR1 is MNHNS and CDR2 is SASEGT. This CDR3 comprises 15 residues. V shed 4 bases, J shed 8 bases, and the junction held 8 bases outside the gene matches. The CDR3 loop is CASSGWDRGNHEQFF. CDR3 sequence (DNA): TGTGCCAGCAGTGGGTGGGACAGGGGAAACCATGAGCAGTTCTTC.

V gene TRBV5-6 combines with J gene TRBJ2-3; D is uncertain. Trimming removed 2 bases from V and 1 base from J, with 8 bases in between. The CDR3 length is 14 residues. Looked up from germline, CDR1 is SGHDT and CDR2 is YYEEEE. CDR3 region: CASSFPLGTDTQYF. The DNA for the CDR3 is TGTGCCAGCAGCTTCCCGCTGGGCACAGATACGCAGTATTTT.

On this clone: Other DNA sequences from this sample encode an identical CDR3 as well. This CDR3 is CASSRQLAGGYEQYF. The CDR3, as DNA: TGTGCCAGCAGCCGACAACTAGCGGGAGGGTACGAGCAGTACTTC. The chain combines TRBV7-2 with TRBJ2-7; TRBD2 aligns across 13 bases. The CDR3 sequence is 15 residues long. Germline loops: CDR1 SGHTA, CDR2 FQGNSA. V trimming: 5 bases; J trimming: 4 bases; junction bases outside the gene matches: 5.

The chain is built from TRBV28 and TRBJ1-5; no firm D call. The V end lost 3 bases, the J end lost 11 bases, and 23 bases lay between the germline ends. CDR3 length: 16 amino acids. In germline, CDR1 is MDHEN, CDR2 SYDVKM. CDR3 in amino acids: CASSFGPGPNQITQHF. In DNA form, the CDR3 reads TGTGCCAGCAGTTTCGGCCCGGGCCCTAATCAGATTACCCAGCATTTT.